Presented here are 25 T cell receptor beta chains from one specimen sequenced in a study of response to subunit inactivated influenza vaccine. TCRdb used MiXCR to reprocess the RT-PCR reads, holding one entry per CDR3 protein. The sample lists about 700,000 distinct CDR3 sequences; 12% to 15% were seen once. The sample in question was PBMCs from blood, obtained 14 to 15 days before vaccination. These receptors came from a man between 50 and 59 years old who received an inactivated influenza vaccine.

This clonotype was seen a handful of times. The rearrangement links TRBV20-1 to TRBJ2-1, with 14 bases matching TRBD2. The CDR3 spans 15 residues. CDR1 and CDR2 (germline): DFQATT, SNEGSKA (reference sequence). V shed 2 bases, J shed 9 bases, and the junction held 6 bases outside the gene matches. CDR3 residues: CSARLTSGGASEQFF. As DNA, the CDR3 is TGCAGTGCTAGACTGACTAGCGGGGGGGCGAGTGAGCAGTTCTTC.

This clonotype showed up many times. This chain joins TRBV10-3 and TRBJ1-2; possibly TRBD1 for D (6 bases). The germline V gene has CDR1 ENHRY and CDR2 SYGVKD. The ends were cut back, 0 bases at V and 1 base at J, with 21 bases in the middle. This CDR3 has 19 residues. DNA for the CDR3: TGTGCCATCAGTGAGTCTACGGGGCAGGGGTCGAACTTTAACTATGGCTACACCTTC. Amino acid sequence: CAISESTGQGSNFNYGYTF.

This clonotype was counted ten times or more. The V and J genes are TRBV7-8 and TRBJ2-1; D ambiguous. Trimming removed 0 bases from V and 7 bases from J, with 10 bases in between. CDR3 length: 14 residues. The V gene's germline CDR1 is SGHVS and CDR2 FQNEAQ. Here the CDR3 reads CASSLAVGINEQFF. CDR3 nucleotide sequence: TGTGCCAGCAGCTTAGCGGTAGGGATAAATGAGCAGTTCTTC.

This clonotype was found many times. This chain's CDR3 is CASSFLSGTDTQYF. DNA for the CDR3: TGTGCCAGCAGTTTCCTTAGCGGCACAGATACGCAGTATTTT. The chain couples TRBV28 to TRBJ2-3; a weak D match, TRBD2 (5 bases). This CDR3 region has 14 residues. Trimming left V 3 bases short and J 1 base short, with 8 bases between. In germline, CDR1 is MDHEN, CDR2 SYDVKM.

This clonotype was observed at least ten times. The chain couples TRBV5-6 to TRBJ1-2; D is uncertain. This CDR3 region has 12 residues. Germline loops: CDR1 SGHDT, CDR2 YYEEEE. Trimming took off 1 base at V and 7 bases at J, with 8 bases between the two ends. CDR3: CASSLLDLGYTF. The CDR3 region has the DNA TGTGCCAGCAGCTTGCTCGACCTTGGCTACACCTTC.

The chain uses TRBV5-1 and TRBJ1-3; 9 bases are shared with TRBD1. V trimming: 6 bases; J trimming: 0 bases; junction bases outside the gene matches: 4. The CDR3 consists of 15 residues. Germline loops: CDR1 SGHRS, CDR2 YFSETQ. The CDR3 protein is CASMLTGGSGNTIYF. The CDR3 nucleotides read TGCGCCAGCATGCTGACAGGGGGCTCTGGAAACACCATATATTTT.

This clonotype was counted ten times or more. The CDR3 bases are TGTGCCAGCCAAGAGTCTACGCTCCTAGCCAAAAACATTCAGTACTTC. This encodes CASQESTLLAKNIQYF. J is TRBJ2-4 and V is TRBV12-3 or TRBV12-4; D not resolved. This CDR3 is built from 16 residues. V dropped 8 bases and J dropped 0 bases, with 17 bases sitting between them.

The rearrangement joins TRBV20-1 to TRBJ2-7, with a weak D call TRBD1 (6 bases). The germline V gene encodes CDR1 DFQATT and CDR2 SNEGSKA (reference sequence). The CDR3 length is 12 residues. V lost 6 bases and J lost 4, with 13 bases in between. The chain's CDR3 is CSARDTEYEQYF. DNA of the CDR3: TGCAGTGCCAGGGACACTGAATACGAGCAGTACTTC.

There are a few counts of this clonotype. The chain employs TRBV6-2 or TRBV6-3 and TRBJ1-4; a possible D gene is TRBD1 (5 bases). Trimming removed 6 bases from V and 5 bases from J, with 16 bases in between. Germline loops: CDR1 MNHEY, CDR2 SVGEGT. The CDR3 is 15 amino acids. CDR3: CASSRDDSRNEKLFF. CDR3 bases: TGTGCCAGCAGCCGGGATGACAGTCGAAATGAAAAACTGTTTTTT.

This clonotype appeared many times. The genes are TRBV28 and TRBJ2-1, with 9 bases fitting TRBD1. Looked up from germline, CDR1 is MDHEN and CDR2 is SYDVKM. The CDR3 is made up of 18 amino acids. The junction had 12 bases not matched to a gene; V was cut back by 6 bases and J by 0 bases. CDR3 nucleotides: TGTGCCAGCAGCTCCGGACAGGGGATCATGAGCTCCTACAATGAGCAGTTCTTC. It is translated as CASSSGQGIMSSYNEQFF.

This clonotype was seen repeatedly, ten times or more. The V call is TRBV28, the J call TRBJ2-1; 10 nucleotides match TRBD2. CDR3 length: 13 residues. The junction had 7 bases not matched to a gene; V was cut back by 10 bases and J by 7 bases. Germline V gene sequence: CDR1 MDHEN, CDR2 SYDVKM. The chain's CDR3 is CATTGGLANEQFF. The CDR3, as DNA: TGTGCCACCACCGGGGGACTAGCGAATGAGCAGTTCTTC.

The table lists this clonotype with a few counts. The chain combines TRBV6-1 with TRBJ2-2; D remains unclear. Trimming shortened V by 6 bases and J by 0 bases, and 11 bases separated the two germline ends. This CDR3 spans 15 amino acids. CDR1 is MNHNS and CDR2 is SASEGT in the germline V gene. CDR3 residues: CASRGGQANTGELFF. In nucleotides, the CDR3 is TGTGCCAGCAGGGGTGGGCAGGCGAACACCGGGGAGCTGTTTTTT.

In its sample, this clonotype was seen a few times. The V gene is TRBV20-1, the J gene TRBJ1-1; TRBD1 is a possible D gene (5 bases). Germline assignment: CDR1 DFQATT and CDR2 SNEGSKA (reference sequence). The CDR3 spans 18 residues. V lost 0 bases to trimming and J lost 1 base, with 21 bases between them. The CDR3 DNA follows: TGCAGTGCTAGAGATCCCCTCCGGGGGGGGTTGAGGAACACTGAAGCTTTCTTT. This encodes CSARDPLRGGLRNTEAFF.

This clonotype was seen only a few times. The chain uses TRBV27 and TRBJ2-7; 13 bases agree with TRBD2. The CDR3 has 18 residues. Germline V gene data show CDR1 as MNHEY and CDR2 as SMNVEV (reference sequence). After removal of 5 bases from V and 5 bases from J, the junction contained 15 bases not matched to a gene. The CDR3 reads CASSRTGTSGNLVNEQYF. CDR3 DNA: TGTGCCAGCAGTCGGACCGGGACTAGCGGGAATTTGGTGAACGAGCAGTACTTC.

This clonotype was seen more than once but under ten times. V usage is TRBV6-5 and J usage is TRBJ1-5; perhaps TRBD1 as D (5 bases). The CDR3 contains 15 residues. With 3 bases removed from V and 2 bases from J, the gap between germline ends came to 11 bases. CDR1 MNHEY and CDR2 SVGAGI come from the germline V gene. CDR3 bases: TGTGCCAGCAGTTATGGGCGGGACGGCAATCAGCCCCAGCATTTT. Its protein product is CASSYGRDGNQPQHF.

At least ten counts were recorded for this clonotype. The J gene is TRBJ2-6, the V gene TRBV4-2; possible D gene TRBD2, 5 bases. Germline V gene data show CDR1 as LGHNA and CDR2 as YNFKEQ. Trimming stripped 1 base from V and 4 bases from J, with 8 bases between. The CDR3 is made up of 15 amino acids. The CDR3: CASSQGGAGANVLTF. Written as DNA, the CDR3 is TGTGCCAGCAGCCAAGGGGGAGCCGGGGCCAACGTCCTGACTTTC.

The V and J genes are TRBV20-1 and TRBJ2-1; 8 bases agree with TRBD1. V lost 3 bases, J lost 8 bases, and 6 bases stayed unmatched. The V gene's germline CDR1 is DFQATT and CDR2 SNEGSKA (reference sequence). This CDR3 is 13 amino acids long. CDR3 nucleotide sequence: TGCAGTGCTAGTCCGACAGGGGACTATGAGCAGTTCTTC. This sequence encodes CSASPTGDYEQFF.

This chain links TRBV5-1 with TRBJ2-3, with a weak D call TRBD2 (6 bases). This CDR3 region has 16 residues. Germline V gene data show CDR1 as SGHRS and CDR2 as YFSETQ. V was cut by 4 bases and J by 4 bases, with 19 bases left in between. The CDR3 loop reads CASSTSSVGIADTQYF. CDR3 DNA sequence: TGCGCCAGCAGCACTTCTAGCGTGGGGATCGCAGATACGCAGTATTTT.

V gene TRBV12-3 or TRBV12-4 combines with J gene TRBJ2-2; 12 positions match TRBD2. The CDR3 runs to 16 residues. V shed 5 bases and J 6 bases; nucleotides not matched to a gene: 7. CDR3 sequence reads: CASSALAGGWSGELFF. Written as DNA, the CDR3 is TGTGCCAGCAGTGCACTAGCGGGAGGATGGTCCGGGGAGCTGTTTTTT.

V gene TRBV20-1 combines with J gene TRBJ2-1; 11 nucleotides align to TRBD2. The CDR3 contains 16 residues. V was clipped by 7 bases and J by 9 bases; unmatched bases: 17. Germline V gene data show CDR1 as DFQATT and CDR2 as SNEGSKA (reference sequence). In DNA form, the CDR3 reads TGCAGTGTTCCACCCTTCGCTGGGACTAGCGGCATTGAGCAGTTCTTC. Residues: CSVPPFAGTSGIEQFF.

The chain links TRBV27 to TRBJ2-1; D tentatively fits TRBD1 or TRBD2 (6 bases each). CDR1 and CDR2 (germline): MNHEY, SMNVEV (reference sequence). V was shortened by 8 bases and J by 4 bases, with 24 bases between the two germline ends. The CDR3 is made up of 17 amino acids. CDR3 residues: CASRGLGGRSSYNEQFF. CDR3 nucleotides: TGTGCCAGCCGTGGCTTGGGGGGCCGTTCCTCGTACAATGAGCAGTTCTTC.

The rearrangement joins TRBV5-1 to TRBJ2-1, with 8 bases lining up with TRBD2. Germline V gene sequence: CDR1 SGHRS, CDR2 YFSETQ. J was trimmed by 4 bases and V by 3 bases; bases with no gene match: 3. The CDR3 has 14 amino acids. The chain's CDR3 is CASSSGLEYNEQFF. The CDR3 bases are TGCGCCAGCAGCTCGGGACTAGAGTACAATGAGCAGTTCTTC.

This clonotype was observed a handful of times. This rearrangement joins TRBV11-2 to TRBJ2-1; 9 nucleotides agree with TRBD1. V was pared by 6 bases and J by 2 bases, with 14 bases of the junction left unmatched. The CDR3 is 18 residues long. Germline V gene sequence: CDR1 SGHAT, CDR2 FQNNGV. This CDR3 is CASSPGTGTGNTYNEQFF. CDR3 nucleotides: TGTGCCAGCAGTCCCGGGACAGGGACCGGGAATACCTACAATGAGCAGTTCTTC.

This clonotype was picked up many times. The chain recombines TRBV20-1 with TRBJ1-4; 9 bases line up with TRBD1. The trim removed 4 bases at V and 7 bases at J, leaving 1 base unmatched. From germline, CDR1 is DFQATT and CDR2 SNEGSKA (reference sequence). The length of the CDR3 is 12 residues. The CDR3 DNA sequence: TGCAGTGCTACGGACAGGGGTGAAAAACTGTTTTTT. Translation gives CSATDRGEKLFF.

This clonotype was counted ten times or more. The genes are TRBV20-1 and TRBJ1-5; D not resolved. This CDR3 contains 15 residues. With 2 bases removed from V and 4 bases from J, the gap between germline ends came to 15 bases. The V gene's germline CDR1 is DFQATT and CDR2 SNEGSKA (reference sequence). CDR3 region: CSARSGRRVNQPQHF. CDR3 nucleotide sequence: TGCAGTGCTAGATCAGGACGGAGAGTGAATCAGCCCCAGCATTTT.